What follows are 14 T cell receptor beta chains derived from one specimen sequenced in a study of blood T cells in healthy people across ages. For the second PCR, which ran for roughly 7 to 11 cycles, a sample-barcoded 5' primer and a J-beta primer mix were used. TCRdb ran MiXCR on the 5' RACE reads and lists one entry per CDR3 protein. The sample shows about 800,000 distinct CDR3 sequences, roughly 50% of them seen only once. Sequencing was performed on blood. All receptors come from a man in his thirties or forties in good health.

J is TRBJ2-3 and V is TRBV29-1, with D possibly TRBD1 on 7 matching bases. Trimming took 8 bases from V and 2 from J, leaving 14 bases between them. Germline V lookup: CDR1 SQVTM, CDR2 ANQGSEA. The CDR3 extends over 13 amino acids. CDR3 sequence (DNA): TGCAGCATCAGGGGGGATGACACAGATACGCAGTATTTT. The encoded protein is CSIRGDDTDTQYF.

This clonotype has only a few counts. The V call is TRBV7-2, the J call TRBJ2-5, with D tentatively TRBD2 (5 bases). The CDR3 has 15 amino acids. V was pared by 5 bases and J by 2 bases, with 15 bases between. CDR1 is SGHTA and CDR2 is FQGNSA in the germline V gene. The CDR3 sequence: CASSPRAAVQETQYF. In DNA form, the CDR3 reads TGTGCCAGCAGCCCCCGAGCGGCAGTACAAGAGACCCAGTACTTC.

This clonotype was detected a few times. This chain links TRBV7-9 with TRBJ1-2, with D possibly TRBD1 on 6 matching bases. CDR1 and CDR2 (germline): SEHNR, FQNEAQ (reference sequence). V lost 5 bases, J lost 0 bases, and 10 bases lay in between. This CDR3 is 14 amino acids long. The CDR3 reads CASSPGTSNYGYTF. As DNA, the CDR3 is TGTGCCAGCAGCCCCGGGACATCTAACTATGGCTACACCTTC.

The CDR3 DNA sequence: TGTGCCAGCAGCTTACAGAGTTATCAGCCCCAGCATTTT. It codes for CASSLQSYQPQHF. The V call is TRBV7-2, the J call TRBJ1-5; D is undetermined. V lost 2 bases and J lost 5, with 7 bases in between. CDR1 is SGHTA, CDR2 FQGNSA, per germline. The CDR3 has 13 amino acids.

In its sample, this clonotype was seen once. CDR3 sequence reads: CASSSTRGVSGYTF. CDR3 in DNA: TGTGCCAGCAGCTCGACAAGGGGAGTGAGTGGCTACACCTTC. V usage is TRBV7-9 and J usage is TRBJ1-2, with D possibly being TRBD1 (5 bases). The CDR3 spans 14 residues. Trimming removed 4 bases from V and 7 bases from J, with 16 bases in between. Looked up from germline, CDR1 is SEHNR and CDR2 is FQNEAQ (reference sequence).

The V call is TRBV7-8, the J call TRBJ1-2; no clear D. CDR1 and CDR2 (germline): SGHVS, FQNEAQ. Trimming removed 5 bases from V and 4 bases from J, with 14 bases in between. The CDR3 runs 14 residues. The CDR3, as DNA: TGTGCCAGCAGCCGAAATTCCGGGCCCTATGGCTACACCTTC. This translates into CASSRNSGPYGYTF.

This clonotype appeared a few times. The V and J genes are TRBV7-2 and TRBJ2-1, with a tentative D call TRBD1 (5 bases). Germline V gene data show CDR1 as SGHTA and CDR2 as FQGNSA. The CDR3 totals 15 residues. Trimming cost V 6 bases and J 0 bases, with 12 bases left between them. This CDR3 is CASSRGDSSYNEQFF. As DNA, the CDR3 is TGTGCCAGCAGTAGGGGTGATAGCTCCTACAATGAGCAGTTCTTC.

The V and J genes are TRBV20-1 and TRBJ1-4; D is ambiguous. This CDR3 is built from 15 residues. V lost 6 bases and J 3 bases, leaving 17 bases between the germline ends. From germline, CDR1 is DFQATT and CDR2 SNEGSKA (reference sequence). The CDR3 here is CSAAPMGEPNEKLFF. In nucleotides, the CDR3 is TGCAGTGCAGCCCCCATGGGCGAGCCTAATGAAAAACTGTTTTTT.

The V and J genes are TRBV6-1 and TRBJ2-5; no clear D gene. The CDR3 runs to 13 residues. Trimming shortened V by 7 bases and J by 2 bases, and 11 bases separated the two germline ends. CDR1 MNHNS and CDR2 SASEGT come from the germline V gene. CDR3 in amino acids: CASNSLEQETQYF. Here the CDR3 DNA reads TGTGCCAGCAACTCTCTCGAGCAAGAGACCCAGTACTTC.

A note on this clonotype: At one boundary the junction diverges from the germline segment, which might be a read error. This chain uses TRBV7-9 with TRBJ2-1, with 8 bases identical to TRBD2. Germline V gene lookup returns CDR1 SEHNR and CDR2 FQNEAQ (reference sequence). The CDR3 contains 15 residues. Here the CDR3 reads CASSIPAGVENEHFF. Here the CDR3 DNA reads TGTGCCAGCAGCATCCCAGCGGGAGTGGAGAATGAGCACTTCTTC. The full variable domain, its missing parts supplied by reference TRBV7-9 and TRBJ2-1, is DTGVSQNPRHKITKRGQNVTFRCDPISEHNRLYWYRQTLGQGPEFLTYFQNEAQLEKSRLLSDRFSAERPKGSFSTLEIQRTEQGDSAMYLCASSIPAGVENEHFFGPGTRLTVL.

This sequence joins TRBV7-2 and TRBJ2-3; D unresolved. Trimming pared 3 bases from V and 5 bases from J, leaving 15 bases between. The CDR3 spans 15 residues. The germline gives CDR1 SGHTA, CDR2 FQGNSA. CDR3 protein: CASSFNDPSLDTQYF. For the CDR3, the DNA is TGTGCCAGCAGCTTTAACGACCCGAGCCTAGATACGCAGTATTTT.

The chain uses TRBV10-3 and TRBJ2-6; 7 bases align to TRBD2. Germline lookup yields CDR1 ENHRY and CDR2 SYGVKD. There are 15 residues in the CDR3. Trimming at V came to 10 bases and at J to 0 bases, leaving 6 bases not matched to a gene. The CDR3 reads CASGERDSGANVLTF. CDR3 DNA sequence: TGTGCCAGCGGAGAGCGGGACTCTGGGGCCAACGTCCTGACTTTC.

This clonotype was counted a few times. The V and J genes are TRBV6-6 and TRBJ2-5; 7 bases align to TRBD2. The CDR3 is made up of 15 amino acids. V shed 6 bases, J shed 2 bases, and the junction held 9 bases outside the gene matches. CDR1 is MNHNY, CDR2 SVGAGI, per germline (reference sequence). CDR3 in amino acids: CASRGTSGVQETQYF. In nucleotides, the CDR3 is TGTGCCAGCAGGGGGACCAGCGGGGTACAAGAGACCCAGTACTTC.

The CDR3 nucleotides read TGTGCCAGCAGAGCGCCGGAGGGTAGCGGGAGTGGAGATACGCAGTATTTT. Protein: CASRAPEGSGSGDTQYF. The chain couples TRBV6-2 or TRBV6-3 to TRBJ2-3, with 9 nucleotides matching TRBD2. Germline CDR1 and CDR2: MNHEY and SVGEGT. The CDR3 is made up of 17 amino acids. Unmatched junction bases numbered 15, after V lost 6 bases and J lost 5 bases.